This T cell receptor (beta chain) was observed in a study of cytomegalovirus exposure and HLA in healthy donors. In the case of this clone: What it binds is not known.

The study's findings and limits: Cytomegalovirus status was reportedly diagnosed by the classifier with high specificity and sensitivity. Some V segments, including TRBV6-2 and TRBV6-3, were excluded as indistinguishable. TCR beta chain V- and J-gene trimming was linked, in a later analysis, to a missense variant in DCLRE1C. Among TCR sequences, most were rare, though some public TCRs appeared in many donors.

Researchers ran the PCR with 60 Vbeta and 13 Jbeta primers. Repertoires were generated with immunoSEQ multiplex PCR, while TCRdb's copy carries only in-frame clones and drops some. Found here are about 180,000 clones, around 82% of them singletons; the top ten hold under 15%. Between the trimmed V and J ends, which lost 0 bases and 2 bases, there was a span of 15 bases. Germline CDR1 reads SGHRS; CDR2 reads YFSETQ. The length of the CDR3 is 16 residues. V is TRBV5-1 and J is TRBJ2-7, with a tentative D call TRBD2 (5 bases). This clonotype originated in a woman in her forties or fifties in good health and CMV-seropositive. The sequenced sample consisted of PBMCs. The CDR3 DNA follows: TGCGCCAGCAGCTTGGTTGCAGCGGTCTTCACCTACGAGCAGTACTTC. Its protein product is CASSLVAAVFTYEQYF.